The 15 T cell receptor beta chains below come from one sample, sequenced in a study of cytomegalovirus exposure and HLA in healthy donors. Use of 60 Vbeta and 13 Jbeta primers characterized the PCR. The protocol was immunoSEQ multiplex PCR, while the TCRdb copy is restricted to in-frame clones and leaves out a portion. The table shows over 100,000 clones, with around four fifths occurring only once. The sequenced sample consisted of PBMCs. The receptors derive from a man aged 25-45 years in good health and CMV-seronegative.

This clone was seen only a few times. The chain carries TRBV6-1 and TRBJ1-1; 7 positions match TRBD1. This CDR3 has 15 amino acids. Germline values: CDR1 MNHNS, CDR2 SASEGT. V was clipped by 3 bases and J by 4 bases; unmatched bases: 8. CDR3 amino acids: CASSEFKGAGTEAFF. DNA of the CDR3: TGTGCCAGCAGTGAGTTTAAGGGGGCGGGCACTGAAGCTTTCTTT.

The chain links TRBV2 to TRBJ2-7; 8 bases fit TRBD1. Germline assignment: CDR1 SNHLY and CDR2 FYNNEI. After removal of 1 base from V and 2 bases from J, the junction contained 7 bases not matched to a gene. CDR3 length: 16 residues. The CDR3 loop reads CASSEGQGAIAYEQYF. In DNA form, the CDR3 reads TGTGCCAGCAGTGAAGGGCAGGGGGCGATCGCCTACGAGCAGTACTTC.

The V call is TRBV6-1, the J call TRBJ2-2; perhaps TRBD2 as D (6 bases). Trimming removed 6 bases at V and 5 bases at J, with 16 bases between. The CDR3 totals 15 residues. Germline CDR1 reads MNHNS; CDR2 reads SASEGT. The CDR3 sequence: CASSRQSGYTGELFF. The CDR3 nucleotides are TGTGCCAGCAGCAGACAGAGCGGGTATACCGGGGAGCTGTTTTTT.

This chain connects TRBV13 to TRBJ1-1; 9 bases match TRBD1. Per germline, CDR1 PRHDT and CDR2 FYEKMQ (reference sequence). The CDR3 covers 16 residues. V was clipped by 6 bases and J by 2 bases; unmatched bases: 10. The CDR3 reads CASRIQGAVFNTEAFF. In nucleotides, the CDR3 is TGTGCCAGCAGGATACAGGGGGCGGTTTTCAACACTGAAGCTTTCTTT.

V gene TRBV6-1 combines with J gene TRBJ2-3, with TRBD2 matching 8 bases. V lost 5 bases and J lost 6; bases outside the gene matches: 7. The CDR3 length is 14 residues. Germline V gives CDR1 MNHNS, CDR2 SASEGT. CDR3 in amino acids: CASSPRGGRDTQYF. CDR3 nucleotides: TGTGCCAGCAGTCCCCGGGGGGGGCGGGATACGCAGTATTTT.

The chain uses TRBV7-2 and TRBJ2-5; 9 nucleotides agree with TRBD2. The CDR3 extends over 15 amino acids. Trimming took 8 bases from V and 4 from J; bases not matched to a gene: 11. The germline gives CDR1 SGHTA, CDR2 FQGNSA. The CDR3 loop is CASGSGGTVVETQYF. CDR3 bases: TGTGCCAGCGGCAGCGGGGGGACGGTCGTAGAGACCCAGTACTTC.

The CDR3 is CSALLANAQYF. CDR3 nucleotide sequence: TGCAGTGCTCTACTAGCGAATGCGCAGTATTTT. The chain carries TRBV20-1 and TRBJ2-3; 7 nucleotides match TRBD2. Germline V gene lookup returns CDR1 DFQATT and CDR2 SNEGSKA (reference sequence). The trim removed 5 bases at V and 10 bases at J, leaving 6 bases unmatched. CDR3 length: 11 residues.

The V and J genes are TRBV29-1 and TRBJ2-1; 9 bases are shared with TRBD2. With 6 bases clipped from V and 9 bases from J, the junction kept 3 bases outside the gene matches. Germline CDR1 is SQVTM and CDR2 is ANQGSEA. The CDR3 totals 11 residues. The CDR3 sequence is CSVTSGREQFF. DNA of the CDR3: TGCAGCGTCACTAGCGGGCGTGAGCAGTTCTTC.

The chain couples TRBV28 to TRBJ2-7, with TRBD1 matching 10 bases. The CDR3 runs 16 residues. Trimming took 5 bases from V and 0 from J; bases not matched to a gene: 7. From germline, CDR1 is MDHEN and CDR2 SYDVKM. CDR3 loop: CASSVPGQGPSYEQYF. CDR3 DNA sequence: TGTGCCAGCAGTGTACCGGGACAGGGGCCCTCCTACGAGCAGTACTTC.

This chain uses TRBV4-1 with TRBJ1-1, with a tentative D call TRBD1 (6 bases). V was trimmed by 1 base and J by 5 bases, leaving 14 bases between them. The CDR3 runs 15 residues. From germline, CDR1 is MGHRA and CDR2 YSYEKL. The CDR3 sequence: CASSQGRLGHTEAFF. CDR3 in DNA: TGCGCCAGCAGCCAAGGCAGGTTGGGACATACTGAAGCTTTCTTT.

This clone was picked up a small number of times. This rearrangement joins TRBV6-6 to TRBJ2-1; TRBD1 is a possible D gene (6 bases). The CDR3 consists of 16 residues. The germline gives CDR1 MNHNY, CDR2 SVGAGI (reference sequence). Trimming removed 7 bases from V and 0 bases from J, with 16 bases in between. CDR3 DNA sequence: TGTGCCAGCACGCCCCGTAGGGGGAGCTCCTACAATGAGCAGTTCTTC. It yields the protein CASTPRRGSSYNEQFF.

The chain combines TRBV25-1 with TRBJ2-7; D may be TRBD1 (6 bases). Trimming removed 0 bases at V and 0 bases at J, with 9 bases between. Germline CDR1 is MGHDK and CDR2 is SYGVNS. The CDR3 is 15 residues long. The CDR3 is CASSEYGGHSYEQYF. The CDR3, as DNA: TGTGCCAGCAGTGAATATGGGGGACACTCCTACGAGCAGTACTTC.

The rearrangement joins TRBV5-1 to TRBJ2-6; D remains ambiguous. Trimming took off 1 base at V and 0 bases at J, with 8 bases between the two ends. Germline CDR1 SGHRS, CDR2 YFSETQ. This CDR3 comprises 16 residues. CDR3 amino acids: CASSLQVFSGANVLTF. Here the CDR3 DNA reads TGCGCCAGCAGCTTGCAGGTTTTCTCTGGGGCCAACGTCCTGACTTTC.

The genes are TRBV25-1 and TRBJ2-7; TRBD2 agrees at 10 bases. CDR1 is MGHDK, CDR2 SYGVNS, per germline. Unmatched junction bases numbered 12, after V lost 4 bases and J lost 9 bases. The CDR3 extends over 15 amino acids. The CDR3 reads CASSGGNPSGSWQYF. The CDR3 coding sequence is TGTGCCAGCAGTGGTGGGAATCCTAGCGGGAGTTGGCAGTACTTC.

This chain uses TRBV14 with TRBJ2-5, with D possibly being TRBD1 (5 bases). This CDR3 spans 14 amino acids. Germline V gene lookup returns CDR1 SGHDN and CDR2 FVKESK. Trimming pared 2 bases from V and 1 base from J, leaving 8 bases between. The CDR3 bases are TGTGCCAGCAGCCAAAAGGGGCCCCAAGAGACCCAGTACTTC. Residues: CASSQKGPQETQYF. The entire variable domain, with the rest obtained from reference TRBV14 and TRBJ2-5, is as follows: EAGVTQFPSHSVIEKGQTVTLRCDPISGHDNLYWYRRVMGKEIKFLLHFVKESKQDESGMPNNRFLAERTGGTYSTLKVQPAELEDSGVYFCASSQKGPQETQYFGPGTRLLVL.